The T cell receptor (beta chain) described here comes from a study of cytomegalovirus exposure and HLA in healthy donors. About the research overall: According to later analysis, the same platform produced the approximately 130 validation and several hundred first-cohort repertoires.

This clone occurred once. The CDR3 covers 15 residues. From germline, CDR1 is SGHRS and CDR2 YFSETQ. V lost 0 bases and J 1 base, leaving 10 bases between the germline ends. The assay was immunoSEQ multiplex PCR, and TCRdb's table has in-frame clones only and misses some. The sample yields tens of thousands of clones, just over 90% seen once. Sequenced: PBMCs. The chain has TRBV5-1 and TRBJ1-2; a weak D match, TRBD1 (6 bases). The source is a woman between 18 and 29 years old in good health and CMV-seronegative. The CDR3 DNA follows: TGCGCCAGCAGCTTGGGGACAGCCCTTAACTATGGCTACACCTTC. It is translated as CASSLGTALNYGYTF. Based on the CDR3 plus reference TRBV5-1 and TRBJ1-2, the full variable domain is KAGVTQTPRYLIKTRGQQVTLSCSPISGHRSVSWYQQTPGQGLQFLFEYFSETQRNKGNFPGRFSGRQFSNSRSEMNVSTLELGDSALYLCASSLGTALNYGYTFGSGTRLTVV.